This T cell receptor (beta chain) came from a study of tumour-infiltrating T cells in Burkitt lymphoma. Germline loops: CDR1 SNHLY, CDR2 FYNNEI. V was clipped by 8 bases and J by 4 bases; unmatched bases: 9. The CDR3 totals 14 residues. Assay: immunoSEQ multiplex PCR; the TCRdb copy retains only in-frame clones and omits some. The sample lists a few hundred clones; 35% to 55% were seen once. The chain joins TRBV2 to TRBJ2-3, with 7 bases that match TRBD1. Source material: tumor tissue. This TCR came from a human donor with Burkitt lymphoma. CDR3 residues: CASATGIVADTQYF. CDR3 bases: TGTGCCAGCGCGACAGGGATCGTGGCAGATACGCAGTATTTT.